This T cell receptor (beta chain) was identified in a study of read filtering for tumor transcriptome and immune sequencing. From roughly 0.4 ug of RNA, a library with molecular barcoded alpha/delta and beta/gamma adaptors was made. TCRdb re-derived calls from the reads in MiXCR, one entry per CDR3 protein. Of approximately 58,000 distinct CDR3 sequences in the sample, about 12% are singletons; the top ten hold 16%. This clonotype has a count of ten or more. CDR1 KGHSH and CDR2 LQKENI come from the germline V gene. This CDR3 region has 13 residues. Germline trimming cut 4 bases from V and 6 bases from J; bases unmatched to any gene: 4.

The receptor's source is a donor aged 40 or older with multiple myeloma. Sequenced material: a population of CD138-negative cells sorted from bone marrow. The chain links TRBV18 to TRBJ2-3, with TRBD1 matching over 7 bases. The CDR3 loop reads CASSLTGADTQYF. For the CDR3, the DNA is TGTGCCAGCTCACTTACAGGGGCCGATACGCAGTATTTT.